This T cell receptor beta chain came from a study of blood T cell repertoires in COVID-19. Study at large: The samples span acute and convalescent COVID-19 from the United States, Italy and Spain. T cells, B-cell-depleted T cells, or PBMCs supplied cDNA or gDNA.

In the original workflow: Amplification of reference gene primers was used by the study to estimate nucleated cell counts. Some clones are missing from TCRdb's copy, which holds only in-frame ones; the method was immunoSEQ multiplex PCR. From that table come the V and J calls and clone size; the DNA was used to work out D and trimming. The table has 190,000 or so clones, just under 85% seen once. The Seattle patients, enrolled during active infection, were followed longitudinally. The sample taken for sequencing was peripheral blood. This TCR was recovered from a man aged 55 to 69 with COVID-19, enrolled during active disease.

CDR3 protein: CASSLRFLAANTGELFF. In nucleotides, the CDR3 is TGCGCCAGCAGCTTGAGATTCCTAGCGGCAAACACCGGGGAGCTGTTTTTT. The chain employs TRBV5-1 and TRBJ2-2; 7 bases fit TRBD2. The junction had 8 bases not matched to a gene; V was cut back by 1 base and J by 2 bases. The length of the CDR3 is 17 residues. Germline-derived CDR1 and CDR2 are SGHRS and YFSETQ.